Below, 22 T cell receptor beta chains from the same sample are listed, as sequenced in a study of control samples from healthy donors and cancer patients. Repertoires were generated with immunoSEQ multiplex PCR, while TCRdb's copy carries only in-frame clones and drops some. There are around 90,000 clones in the sample; 85% occur only once, and roughly 2% lies in the top ten. Sequencing input: blood. These receptors all stem from a woman aged 40-49 years in good health.

The rearrangement links TRBV5-4 to TRBJ1-1; D gene unclear. The V and J ends lost 7 bases and 0 bases respectively, with 4 bases between them. The CDR3 extends over 11 amino acids. Germline lookup yields CDR1 SGHNT and CDR2 YYREEE (reference sequence). CDR3 sequence: CASQLNTEAFF. As DNA, the CDR3 is TGTGCCAGCCAACTGAACACTGAAGCTTTCTTT.

This chain joins TRBV7-2 and TRBJ2-3, with D hard to call. The length of the CDR3 is 13 residues. The germline CDR1 and CDR2 sequences are SGHTA and FQGNSA. Trimming pared 3 bases from V and 3 bases from J, leaving 7 bases between. This chain's CDR3 is CASSFQQTDTQYF. CDR3 DNA sequence: TGTGCCAGCAGCTTTCAGCAAACAGATACGCAGTATTTT.

This clone was seen once. This sequence joins TRBV6-6 and TRBJ2-5; perhaps TRBD2 as D (6 bases). With 4 bases removed from V and 2 bases from J, the gap between germline ends came to 8 bases. The CDR3 covers 13 residues. Per the germline V gene, CDR1 is MNHNY and CDR2 is SVGAGI (reference sequence). The CDR3 DNA follows: TGTGCCAGCAGTTGGGCGGGACAAGAGACCCAGTACTTC. It yields the protein CASSWAGQETQYF.

The gene calls are TRBV2 and TRBJ1-5; D is unresolved. Per the germline V gene, CDR1 is SNHLY and CDR2 is FYNNEI. The CDR3 contains 15 residues. V shed 3 bases and J shed 3 bases, with 12 bases lying between them. The CDR3 reads CASSDPRGSNQPQHF. The CDR3 DNA is TGTGCCAGCAGTGACCCCAGAGGCTCCAATCAGCCCCAGCATTTT.

This clone was seen once. The chain recombines TRBV9 with TRBJ2-5; 7 bases agree with TRBD2. Looked up from germline, CDR1 is SGDLS and CDR2 is YYNGEE. The CDR3 contains 16 residues. The V and J ends lost 0 bases and 4 bases, in that order; junction bases with no gene match: 9. This CDR3 reads CASSVGESGVSETQYF. The CDR3, as DNA: TGTGCCAGCAGCGTAGGGGAGAGCGGGGTTTCAGAGACCCAGTACTTC.

The CDR3 bases are TGTGCCAGCAGCTTAGGACTAGCGGAATACAATGAGCAGTTCTTC. It translates to CASSLGLAEYNEQFF. The genes are TRBV7-3 and TRBJ2-1; 10 bases line up with TRBD2. CDR3 length: 15 residues. Germline values: CDR1 SGHTA, CDR2 FQGTGA. Trimming removed 2 bases from V and 4 bases from J; junction bases left unmatched: 2.

The V gene is TRBV11-3, the J gene TRBJ1-5, with TRBD1 matching over 9 bases. Germline-derived CDR1 and CDR2 are SGHNT and YENEEA. This CDR3 spans 18 amino acids. The trim removed 5 bases at V and 0 bases at J, leaving 11 bases unmatched. The CDR3 region is CASSQNPGTGISNQPQHF. DNA of the CDR3: TGTGCCAGCAGCCAGAACCCCGGGACAGGGATTAGCAATCAGCCCCAGCATTTT.

This chain links TRBV7-9 with TRBJ1-1; maybe TRBD1 (6 bases). CDR3 length: 18 residues. Deletions cut 3 bases from V and 4 bases from J, with 24 bases between. The germline CDR1 and CDR2 sequences are SEHNR and FQNEAQ (reference sequence). CDR3 bases: TGTGCCAGCAGCTTTTTTATTTGGGGGCATACAGGGACCACTGAAGCTTTCTTT. This codes for CASSFFIWGHTGTTEAFF.

The rearrangement links TRBV5-6 to TRBJ1-3; no definite D call. CDR3 length: 15 amino acids. CDR1 is SGHDT, CDR2 YYEEEE, per germline. The V end was cut by 0 bases, the J end by 1 base, with 8 bases between. CDR3 in DNA: TGTGCCAGCAGCTTGGTACCGGGGTCTGGAAACACCATATATTTT. Encoded protein: CASSLVPGSGNTIYF.

The chain has TRBV6-5 and TRBJ1-4, with D possibly TRBD1 on 5 matching bases. The V end lost 0 bases, the J end lost 11 bases, and 10 bases lay between the germline ends. The CDR3 length is 13 residues. Germline loops: CDR1 MNHEY, CDR2 SVGAGI. CDR3 loop: CASSYSPQEKLFF. In nucleotides, the CDR3 is TGTGCCAGCAGTTACTCGCCACAGGAGAAACTGTTTTTT.

In this sample, this clone turned up a few times. As DNA, the CDR3 is TGTGCCAGCAGCCCTTATGGGCAGGATCAGCATTTT. Protein sequence: CASSPYGQDQHF. The V call is TRBV7-2, the J call TRBJ1-5, with D unresolved. V lost 5 bases and J 13 bases, leaving 15 bases between the germline ends. In germline, CDR1 is SGHTA, CDR2 FQGNSA. The CDR3 has 12 amino acids.

The chain has TRBV5-1 and TRBJ2-1, with TRBD1 identical over 8 bases. The CDR3 totals 14 residues. The ends lost 0 bases at V and 7 bases at J; junction bases unmatched: 3. CDR1 is SGHRS, CDR2 YFSETQ, per germline. The CDR3 DNA reads TGCGCCAGCAGCTTGGGACAGGGGCGAAATGAGCAGTTCTTC. As protein: CASSLGQGRNEQFF.

The V gene is TRBV25-1, the J gene TRBJ1-6; TRBD1 agrees at 8 bases. The CDR3 is 16 residues long. V was pared by 2 bases and J by 7 bases, with 7 bases of the junction left unmatched. Germline V gives CDR1 MGHDK, CDR2 SYGVNS. CDR3 in DNA: TGTGCCAGCAGTGAAAACAGGGGGACCAGAAATTCACCCCTCCACTTT. It specifies CASSENRGTRNSPLHF. Based on the CDR3 plus reference TRBV25-1 and TRBJ1-6, the full variable domain is EADIYQTPRYLVIGTGKKITLECSQTMGHDKMYWYQQDPGMELHLIHYSYGVNSTEKGDLSSESTVSRIRTEHFPLTLESARPSHTSQYLCASSENRGTRNSPLHFGNGTRLTVT.

The V gene is TRBV19, the J gene TRBJ1-1; D remains ambiguous. Germline CDR1 reads LNHDA; CDR2 reads SQIVND (reference sequence). The length of the CDR3 is 11 residues. Trimming pared 8 bases from V and 5 bases from J, leaving 9 bases between. This chain's CDR3 is CASGRRTEAFF. The CDR3 DNA sequence: TGTGCCAGTGGTCGGCGGACTGAAGCTTTCTTT.

A single count supports this clone. The gene calls are TRBV3-1 (or the pseudogene TRBV3-2) and TRBJ2-3, with no clear D. Trimming stripped 1 base from V and 4 bases from J, with 3 bases between. Germline CDR1 and CDR2: LGHDT and YNNKEL (reference sequence). The CDR3 sequence is 12 residues long. The CDR3 nucleotides read TGTGCCAGCAGCCAAGGAGCAGATACGCAGTATTTT. Protein: CASSQGADTQYF.

Note on this clone: Within the sample, other DNA sequences also encode this same CDR3. The CDR3 is CASSESGYEQYF. CDR3 nucleotide sequence: TGCGCCAGCAGTGAGTCGGGCTACGAGCAGTACTTC. The chain uses TRBV10-1 and TRBJ2-7; D not resolved. V lost 0 bases, J lost 3 bases, and 3 bases lay in between. CDR1 WNHNN and CDR2 SYGVQD come from the germline V gene (reference sequence). The CDR3 has 12 amino acids.

The chain couples TRBV15 to TRBJ1-6; 9 bases align to TRBD1. The CDR3 runs 15 residues. The trim removed 1 base at V and 7 bases at J, leaving 2 bases unmatched. Per the germline V gene, CDR1 is LNHNV and CDR2 is YYDKDF (reference sequence). The DNA for the CDR3 is TGTGCCACCAGCAGAGGAGGGACAGGGAATTCACCCCTCCACTTT. Protein product: CATSRGGTGNSPLHF.

On this clone itself: Other DNA sequences from this sample encode an identical CDR3 as well. The J gene is TRBJ1-5, the V gene TRBV15; a possible D gene is TRBD1 (5 bases). The V gene's germline CDR1 is LNHNV and CDR2 YYDKDF (reference sequence). V lost 0 bases to trimming and J lost 3 bases, with 9 bases between them. This CDR3 is built from 15 residues. CDR3 in amino acids: CATSRDKGYNQPQHF. CDR3 nucleotide sequence: TGTGCCACCAGCAGAGATAAGGGGTACAATCAGCCCCAGCATTTT.

This rearrangement joins TRBV10-3 to TRBJ2-3, with 8 bases identical to TRBD1. This CDR3 spans 16 amino acids. V shed 8 bases and J 4 bases; nucleotides not matched to a gene: 14. Germline V lookup: CDR1 ENHRY, CDR2 SYGVKD. Here the CDR3 reads CAIWGANQGAPDTQYF. CDR3 bases: TGTGCCATCTGGGGTGCGAACCAGGGGGCCCCAGATACGCAGTATTTT.

The chain couples TRBV11-2 to TRBJ1-2; D is uncertain. The CDR3 has 15 residues. Germline V CDR1 and CDR2: SGHAT, FQNNGV. V lost 5 bases and J lost 4, with 17 bases in between. CDR3 sequence: CASSPKGHEGYGYTF. CDR3 DNA: TGTGCCAGCAGCCCTAAAGGTCATGAGGGCTATGGCTACACCTTC.

J is TRBJ2-5 and V is TRBV7-9, with D unclear. V lost 5 bases and J 5 bases, leaving 12 bases between the germline ends. The CDR3 loop spans 13 amino acids. Germline loops: CDR1 SEHNR, CDR2 FQNEAQ (reference sequence). The CDR3 bases are TGTGCCAGCAGCCCCCCCAGTAGGGAGACCCAGTACTTC. Protein: CASSPPSRETQYF.

This chain connects TRBV9 to TRBJ2-3, with 8 bases matching TRBD2. J was trimmed by 3 bases and V by 3 bases; bases with no gene match: 9. Germline V lookup: CDR1 SGDLS, CDR2 YYNGEE. This CDR3 has 16 amino acids. In DNA form, the CDR3 reads TGTGCCAGCAGCGCGTCCGGGGGGGCCTCAACAGATACGCAGTATTTT. Protein: CASSASGGASTDTQYF.